The source of this T cell receptor beta chain is a study of cytomegalovirus exposure and HLA in healthy donors. Comments on this clone: Its target is unknown.

PCR primers comprised 60 Vbeta and 13 Jbeta primers. Assay: immunoSEQ multiplex PCR; the TCRdb copy retains only in-frame clones and omits some. The sample contains some 120,000 clones, approximately 80% of which appear only once. V trimming: 6 bases; J trimming: 0 bases; junction bases outside the gene matches: 5. This CDR3 has 15 amino acids. Germline V gene data show CDR1 as MNHNS and CDR2 as SASEGT. Study-wide results and limits: Among the CMV-associated chains, three were confirmed in vitro as specific for CMV antigens. Cytomegalovirus-associated status was assigned to approximately 160 TCR beta chains. Cytomegalovirus status, reportedly, was diagnosed with high specificity and sensitivity by the classifier. Many donors shared some public TCRs, even though most TCR sequences were rare.

Sequencing was carried out using PBMCs. The chain uses TRBV6-1 and TRBJ1-3, with 7 bases lining up with TRBD1. The TCR originated in a woman between 18 and 30 years old in good health and CMV-seropositive. For the CDR3, the DNA is TGTGCCAGCAGATTAGGGACAGACTCTGGAAACACCATATATTTT. Translated: CASRLGTDSGNTIYF.